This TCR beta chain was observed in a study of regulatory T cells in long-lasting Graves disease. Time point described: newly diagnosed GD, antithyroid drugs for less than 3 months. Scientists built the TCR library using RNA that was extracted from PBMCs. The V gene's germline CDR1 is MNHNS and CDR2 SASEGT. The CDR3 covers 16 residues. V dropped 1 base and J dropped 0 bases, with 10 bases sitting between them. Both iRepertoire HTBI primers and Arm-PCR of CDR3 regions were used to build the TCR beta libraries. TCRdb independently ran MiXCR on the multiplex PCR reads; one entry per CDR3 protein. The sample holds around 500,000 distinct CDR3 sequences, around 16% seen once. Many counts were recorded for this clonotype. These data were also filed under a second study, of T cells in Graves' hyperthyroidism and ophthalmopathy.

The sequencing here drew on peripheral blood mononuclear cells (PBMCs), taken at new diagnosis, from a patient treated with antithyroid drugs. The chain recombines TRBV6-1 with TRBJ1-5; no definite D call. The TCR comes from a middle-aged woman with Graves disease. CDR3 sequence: CASSEEMGYSNQPQHF. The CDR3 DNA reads TGTGCCAGCAGTGAAGAGATGGGTTATAGCAATCAGCCCCAGCATTTT.